The 10 T cell receptor beta chains in this list originate from one sample, sequenced in a study of PD-1 blockade in classical Hodgkin lymphoma. Sequenced by immunoSEQ multiplex PCR; TCRdb stores in-frame clones only, minus some. There are 90,000 to 100,000 clones in the sample; about four fifths occur only once, and approximately 15% lies in the top ten. Each patient's relapse followed autologous stem cell transplantation, and brentuximab vedotin exposure varied. The sample consisted of peripheral blood mononuclear cells (PBMCs), taken before the second cycle of nivolumab. The receptors derive from a human donor with classical Hodgkin lymphoma.

V is TRBV27 and J is TRBJ1-5; TRBD1 agrees at 7 bases. The germline V gene has CDR1 MNHEY and CDR2 SMNVEV (reference sequence). CDR3 size: 13 residues. V trimming: 6 bases; J trimming: 4 bases; junction bases outside the gene matches: 3. The CDR3 region is CASRVTGNQPQHF. As DNA, the CDR3 is TGTGCCAGCAGGGTGACAGGGAATCAGCCCCAGCATTTT.

This clone was detected only a few times. This chain joins TRBV5-1 and TRBJ2-7, with TRBD2 identical over 15 bases. Germline CDR1 SGHRS, CDR2 YFSETQ. Trimming cost V 0 bases and J 6 bases; bases outside gene matches: 4. The CDR3 consists of 16 residues. DNA for the CDR3: TGCGCCAGCAGCTTGGGGACTAGCGGGAGGGTTGGCGAGCAGTACTTC. This translates into CASSLGTSGRVGEQYF. The full variable domain, its missing parts supplied by reference TRBV5-1 and TRBJ2-7, is KAGVTQTPRYLIKTRGQQVTLSCSPISGHRSVSWYQQTPGQGLQFLFEYFSETQRNKGNFPGRFSGRQFSNSRSEMNVSTLELGDSALYLCASSLGTSGRVGEQYFGPGTRLTVT.

This clone was counted a few times. This chain connects TRBV28 to TRBJ1-2; TRBD1 agrees at 10 bases. Germline V gene lookup returns CDR1 MDHEN and CDR2 SYDVKM. After removal of 6 bases from V and 0 bases from J, the junction contained 7 bases not matched to a gene. The CDR3 contains 16 residues. For the CDR3, the DNA is TGTGCCAGCAGAATCGACAGGGGGCCTGCTAACTATGGCTACACCTTC. It is translated as CASRIDRGPANYGYTF.

This chain joins TRBV6-5 and TRBJ1-4; D is possibly TRBD1 (5 bases). CDR3 size: 14 residues. V lost 4 bases and J lost 2, with 8 bases in between. CDR1 is MNHEY, CDR2 SVGAGI, per germline. This CDR3 reads CASSSGGTNEKLFF. The DNA for the CDR3 is TGTGCCAGCAGTTCCGGGGGGACTAATGAAAAACTGTTTTTT.

The gene calls are TRBV7-2 and TRBJ2-1, with 10 bases fitting TRBD2. Looked up from germline, CDR1 is SGHTA and CDR2 is FQGNSA. This CDR3 is built from 16 residues. J gave up 2 bases and V 5 bases, and 6 bases lay outside the gene matches. The CDR3 is CASSLSGTSAYNEQFF. The CDR3 nucleotides read TGTGCCAGCAGCCTTTCCGGGACTAGCGCCTACAATGAGCAGTTCTTC.

This clone was recorded only once. The gene calls are TRBV7-3 and TRBJ2-5; D remains unclear. Germline assignment: CDR1 SGHTA and CDR2 FQGTGA. This CDR3 has 14 amino acids. Trimming removed 5 bases from V and 5 bases from J, with 15 bases in between. CDR3 region: CASSPDGSLETQYF. The CDR3 DNA sequence: TGTGCCAGCAGCCCGGACGGGTCCTTGGAGACCCAGTACTTC.

This clone was seen just once. V usage is TRBV6-1 and J usage is TRBJ1-5; no definite D call. The CDR3 is 15 amino acids. CDR1 and CDR2 from the germline V gene are MNHNS and SASEGT. V was shortened by 7 bases and J by 0 bases, with 13 bases between the two germline ends. CDR3 loop: CASIWAEYSNQPQHF. The CDR3 DNA reads as TGTGCCAGCATATGGGCAGAGTATAGCAATCAGCCCCAGCATTTT.

In its sample, this clone was seen a few times. The J gene is TRBJ2-7, the V gene TRBV7-2; TRBD1 matches at 10 bases. Trimming removed 5 bases from V and 3 bases from J; junction bases left unmatched: 4. Germline CDR1 reads SGHTA; CDR2 reads FQGNSA. The CDR3 loop spans 14 amino acids. For the CDR3, the DNA is TGTGCCAGCAGCCCTCGGGACAGGGGCTACGAGCAGTACTTC. Its protein is CASSPRDRGYEQYF.

This chain uses TRBV11-1 with TRBJ2-1, with 7 bases fitting TRBD2. This CDR3 comprises 14 residues. V lost 5 bases and J lost 5; bases outside the gene matches: 6. Germline lookup yields CDR1 SGHAT and CDR2 FQDESV (reference sequence). The CDR3 DNA reads as TGTGCCAGCAGCGTAGTTGGGACTAACAATGAGCAGTTCTTC. This sequence encodes CASSVVGTNNEQFF.

This chain connects TRBV7-2 to TRBJ2-1; D unresolved. The CDR3 consists of 13 residues. The V end was cut by 7 bases, the J end by 8 bases, with 15 bases between. Per the germline V gene, CDR1 is SGHTA and CDR2 is FQGNSA. The CDR3 DNA follows: TGTGCCAGCATGGATCAGAATAAAGATGAGCAGTTCTTC. Its translation is CASMDQNKDEQFF. Filled out from reference TRBV7-2 and TRBJ2-1, the complete variable domain reads GAGVSQSPSNKVTEKGKDVELRCDPISGHTALYWYRQSLGQGLEFLIYFQGNSAPDKSGLPSDRFSAERTGGSVSTLTIQRTQQEDSAVYLCASMDQNKDEQFFGPGTRLTVL.